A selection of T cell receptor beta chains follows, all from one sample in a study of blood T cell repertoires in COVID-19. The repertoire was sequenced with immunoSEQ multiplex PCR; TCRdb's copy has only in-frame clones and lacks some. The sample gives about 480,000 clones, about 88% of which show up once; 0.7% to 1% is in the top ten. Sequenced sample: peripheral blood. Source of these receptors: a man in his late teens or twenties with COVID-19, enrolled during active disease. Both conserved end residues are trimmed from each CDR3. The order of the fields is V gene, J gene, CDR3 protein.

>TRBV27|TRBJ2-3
ASSRYDQPGDTQY
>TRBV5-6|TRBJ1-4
ASSLGTRRNEKLF
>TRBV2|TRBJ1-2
ASSESYGYT
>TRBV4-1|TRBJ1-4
ASSQVRARANEKLF
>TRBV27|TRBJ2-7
ASSLLSGRIYEQY
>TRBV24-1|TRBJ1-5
ATSDVQGDYNQPQH
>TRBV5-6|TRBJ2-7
ASSRISGQTYEQY
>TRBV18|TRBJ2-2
ASSPSVTGELF
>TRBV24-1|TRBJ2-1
ATSDQLADSYNEQF
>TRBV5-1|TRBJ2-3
ASSSGSTDTQY
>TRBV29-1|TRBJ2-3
SVPTSGRIADTQY
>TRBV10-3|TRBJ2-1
AISESTSGTYNEQF
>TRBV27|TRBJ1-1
ASSSDRALNTEAF
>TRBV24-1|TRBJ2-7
ATSAHRSDREYYEQY
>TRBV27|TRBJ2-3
ASRIGGLGDTQY
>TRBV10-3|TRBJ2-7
AISERGLYEQY
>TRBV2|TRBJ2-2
ASTFTGYGPIL
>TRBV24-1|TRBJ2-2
ATSDVLGAGGPTGELF
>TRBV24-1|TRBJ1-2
ATSARDSRGRQFYGYT
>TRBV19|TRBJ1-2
ASIRGTGINYGYT
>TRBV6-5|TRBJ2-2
ASSLPASSTGELF
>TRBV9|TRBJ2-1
ASSVNSGNEQF
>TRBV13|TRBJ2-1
ASSFLSSSSGNEQF
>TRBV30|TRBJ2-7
AWEPGQGYEQY
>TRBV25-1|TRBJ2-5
ASSEDRLARETQY
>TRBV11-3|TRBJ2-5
ASSNRLAGGGIQETQY
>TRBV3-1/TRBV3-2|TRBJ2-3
ASSLGLAGRDTQY
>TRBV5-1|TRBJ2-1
ASSFRTSGRNEQF
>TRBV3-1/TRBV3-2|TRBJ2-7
ASSQAPGGFYEQY
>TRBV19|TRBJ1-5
ASSISSNQPQH
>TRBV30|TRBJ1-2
AWTTGQKPYGYT
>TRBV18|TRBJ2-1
ASSLGLDSYEQF
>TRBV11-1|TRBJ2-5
ASSLGAGQETQY
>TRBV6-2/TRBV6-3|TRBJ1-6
ASSSEVGSPLH
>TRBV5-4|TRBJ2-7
ASSLEGGSYEQY
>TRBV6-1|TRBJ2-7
ASSAISSTASYEQY
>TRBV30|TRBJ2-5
AWSLWSGNQETQY
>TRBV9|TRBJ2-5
ASSVEAGDQETQY
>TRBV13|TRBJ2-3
ASSRVRAGASTDTQY
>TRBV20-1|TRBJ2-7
SARATYEQY